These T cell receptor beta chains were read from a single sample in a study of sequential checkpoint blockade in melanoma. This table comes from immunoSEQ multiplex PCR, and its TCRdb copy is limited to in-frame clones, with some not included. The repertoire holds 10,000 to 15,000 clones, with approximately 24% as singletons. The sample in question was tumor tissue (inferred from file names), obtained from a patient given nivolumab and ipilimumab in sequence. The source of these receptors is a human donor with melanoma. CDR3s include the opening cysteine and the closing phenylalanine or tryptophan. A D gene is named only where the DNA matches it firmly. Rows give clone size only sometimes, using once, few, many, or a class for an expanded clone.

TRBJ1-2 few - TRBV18 TGTGCCAGCTCACCGGCGAACAGGGTTGGAACATATGGCTACACCTTC CASSPANRVGTYGYTF
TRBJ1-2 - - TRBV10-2 TGCGCCAGCAGTGAGTCTGGGGAATATGGCTACACCTTC CASSESGEYGYTF
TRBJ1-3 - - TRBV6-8 TGTGCCAGCTCGAACAGGGTGGGAAACACCATATATTTT CASSNRVGNTIYF
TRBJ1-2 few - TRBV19 TGTGCCAGTAGTATAAATGGGAACTATGGCTACACCTTC CASSINGNYGYTF
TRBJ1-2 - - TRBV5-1 TGCGCCAGCAGCTTGGGCTGGGATCCGTTTGGGCTTATTGGCTACACCTTC CASSLGWDPFGLIGYTF
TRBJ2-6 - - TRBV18 TGTGCCAGCTCACCTGGGCTAGGGGCCAACGTCCTGACTTTC CASSPGLGANVLTF
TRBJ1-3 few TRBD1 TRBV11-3 TGTGCCAGCAGCTGTCACAGGGGGATGGGAAACACCATATATTTT CASSCHRGMGNTIYF
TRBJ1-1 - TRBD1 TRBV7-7 TGTGCCAGCAGCTTGGCAAAGGGGGCGGCGAACACTGAAGCTTTCTTT CASSLAKGAANTEAFF
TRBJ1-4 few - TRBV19 TGTGCCACCCGTCGGGGCAGGGAAAAACTGTTTTTT CATRRGREKLFF
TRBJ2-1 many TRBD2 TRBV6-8 TGTGCCAGCAGTCATAGCGGGGGGGCTCTCTACAATGAGCAGTTCTTC CASSHSGGALYNEQFF
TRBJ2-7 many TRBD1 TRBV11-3 TGTGCCAGCAGCTTACTCTCGGGACAGCAGACCTACGAGCAGTACTTC CASSLLSGQQTYEQYF
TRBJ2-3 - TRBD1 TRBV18 TGTGCCAGCTCACAGGAGGGGACAGGTGTTAGTTTTAGCACAGATACGCAGTATTTT CASSQEGTGVSFSTDTQYF
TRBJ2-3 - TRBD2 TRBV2 TGTGCCAGCAGTGCGGGAGGACTAGCGGGGGTACTGACTAGCACAGATACGCAGTATTTT CASSAGGLAGVLTSTDTQYF
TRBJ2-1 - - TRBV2 TGTGCCAGCAGTGAAAATGGGTTGGATGAGCAGTTCTTC CASSENGLDEQFF
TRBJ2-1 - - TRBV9 TGTGCCAGCAGCGTAAGCGTTCTTTACAATGAGCAGTTCTTC CASSVSVLYNEQFF
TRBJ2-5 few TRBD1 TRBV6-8 TGTGCCGCAGTCCGGACAGGGGCGGCAGGAGAGACCCAGTACTTC CAAVRTGAAGETQYF
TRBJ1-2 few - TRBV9 TGTGCCAGCTGGGACGGCGCCCCGGGAGGCTACACCTTC CASWDGAPGGYTF
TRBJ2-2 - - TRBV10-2 TGCGCCAGCAGTGACAGGCGCACCGGGGAGCTGTTTTTT CASSDRRTGELFF
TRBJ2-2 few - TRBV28 TGTGCCAGCAGTCCCTGGACATATAACACCGGGGAGCTGTTTTTT CASSPWTYNTGELFF
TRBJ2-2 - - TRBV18 TGTGCCAGCTCACCATATAACAGGCCCACCGGGGAGCTGTTTTTT CASSPYNRPTGELFF
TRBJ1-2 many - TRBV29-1 TGCAGCGTTGAAGATCCCAGGAAATATGGCTACACCTTC CSVEDPRKYGYTF
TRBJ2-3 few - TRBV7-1 TGTGCCAGCAGCTTAGATGCGGGACCCACAGATACGCAGTATTTT CASSLDAGPTDTQYF